This entry lists 22 T cell receptor beta chains sequenced from one sample in a study of CD8+CD57+ T cells in acquired aplastic anemia. The TCR beta profiling, which covered VDJ combination and CDR3 sequence, was carried out using genomic DNA as the template. TCRdb passed the reads through MiXCR, listing each CDR3 protein once. The sample lists about 120,000 distinct CDR3 sequences, about 50% occurring once. By flow cytometry, patients selected for sequencing had shown an expansion of CD8+CD57+ cells. The specimen was sorted CD4+, CD8+, or CD8+CD57+ T cells (not recorded which) from PBMCs. These receptors were collected from a human donor with aplastic anemia.

This clonotype came up once. The chain uses TRBV15 and TRBJ1-1; D unclear. The CDR3 totals 13 residues. Looked up from germline, CDR1 is LNHNV and CDR2 is YYDKDF (reference sequence). Trimming stripped 4 bases from V and 3 bases from J, with 9 bases between. The CDR3 bases are TGTGCCACCAGCATAGGCGGAGACACTGAAGCTTTCTTT. This codes for CATSIGGDTEAFF. Drawing the rest from reference TRBV15 and TRBJ1-1, the complete variable domain is DAMVIQNPRYQVTQFGKPVTLSCSQTLNHNVMYWYQQKSSQAPKLLFHYYDKDFNNEADTPDNFQSRRPNTSFCFLDIRSPGLGDTAMYLCATSIGGDTEAFFGQGTRLTVV.

This chain connects TRBV7-9 to TRBJ1-2; D is unresolved. The CDR3 has 13 amino acids. V was clipped by 4 bases and J by 2 bases, with 8 bases between them. Germline CDR1 is SEHNR and CDR2 is FQNEAQ (reference sequence). CDR3 protein: CASSYKANYGYTF. The CDR3 bases are TGTGCCAGCAGCTACAAGGCAAACTATGGCTACACCTTC.

This clonotype was seen repeatedly, ten times or more. The chain is built from TRBV10-3 and TRBJ1-1; no clear D gene. From germline, CDR1 is ENHRY and CDR2 SYGVKD. CDR3 length: 11 amino acids. The V gene lost 6 bases and the J gene lost 10 bases, with 12 bases spanning the gap. CDR3 sequence: CAISEGSLAFF. In DNA form, the CDR3 reads TGTGCCATCAGCGAAGGTTCCTTAGCTTTCTTT.

In its sample, this clonotype was seen a few times. The rearrangement links TRBV12-3 or TRBV12-4 to TRBJ1-2, with D uncertain. The length of the CDR3 is 12 residues. With 8 bases removed from V and 5 bases from J, the gap between germline ends came to 12 bases. CDR3 sequence (DNA): TGTGCCAGCCGAAAAGGAGGGTATGGCTACACCTTC. It encodes CASRKGGYGYTF.

The sample holds one count of this clonotype. V usage is TRBV29-1 and J usage is TRBJ2-5, with 9 bases matching TRBD1. Germline CDR1 SQVTM, CDR2 ANQGSEA. The V gene end was trimmed by 4 bases and the J gene end by 5 bases; junction bases not matched to a gene: 5. This CDR3 has 13 amino acids. CDR3 nucleotide sequence: TGCAGCGTTGGACAGGGGGGACGGGAGACCCAGTACTTC. It translates to CSVGQGGRETQYF.

This clonotype has ten or more counts. This chain links TRBV9 with TRBJ2-7, with TRBD1 matching over 10 bases. Germline assignment: CDR1 SGDLS and CDR2 YYNGEE. V lost 2 bases, J lost 7 bases, and 3 bases stayed unmatched. This CDR3 contains 13 residues. This CDR3 is CASSVGTGVEQYF. For the CDR3, the DNA is TGTGCCAGCAGCGTCGGGACAGGGGTGGAGCAGTACTTC.

V is TRBV9 and J is TRBJ2-1; D unresolved. Germline CDR1 is SGDLS and CDR2 is YYNGEE. Trimming cost V 5 bases and J 1 base, with 16 bases left between them. The CDR3 consists of 16 residues. This CDR3 is CASSEGPLGSYNEQFF. CDR3 in DNA: TGTGCCAGCAGTGAAGGGCCTCTGGGGTCCTACAATGAGCAGTTCTTC. Based on the CDR3 plus reference TRBV9 and TRBJ2-1, the full variable domain is DSGVTQTPKHLITATGQRVTLRCSPRSGDLSVYWYQQSLDQGLQFLIQYYNGEERAKGNILERFSAQQFPDLHSELNLSSLELGDSALYFCASSEGPLGSYNEQFFGPGTRLTVL.

The chain recombines TRBV5-1 with TRBJ2-1, with 14 bases identical to TRBD2. Losses at the gene ends were 4 bases for V and 5 bases for J; bases not matched to a gene: 8. CDR3 size: 17 residues. CDR1 is SGHRS and CDR2 is YFSETQ in the germline V gene. CDR3 nucleotides: TGCGCCAGCAGCCACGGGACTAGCGGGAGACCCAACAATGAGCAGTTCTTC. Encoded protein: CASSHGTSGRPNNEQFF.

The chain uses TRBV20-1 and TRBJ1-2; no reliable D call. V was pared by 6 bases and J by 9 bases, with 26 bases between. This CDR3 spans 15 amino acids. CDR1 and CDR2 from the germline V gene are DFQATT and SNEGSKA (reference sequence). Here the CDR3 reads CSASSSPPPNVRYTF. The CDR3 DNA follows: TGCAGTGCCAGCAGCTCACCCCCGCCGAACGTCCGCTACACCTTC.

The chain employs TRBV7-8 and TRBJ1-1; D gene ambiguous. Germline V CDR1 and CDR2: SGHVS, FQNEAQ. There are 15 residues in the CDR3. The V end was cut by 1 base, the J end by 1 base, with 10 bases between. The CDR3 spells CASSLDNRENTEAFF. The DNA of the CDR3 is TGTGCCAGCAGCTTAGATAATCGGGAGAACACTGAAGCTTTCTTT.

The chain links TRBV12-3 or TRBV12-4 to TRBJ1-6, with unresolved D. The CDR3 length is 14 residues. Trimming removed 3 bases from V and 7 bases from J, with 10 bases in between. The CDR3 region is CASSFSAGNSPLHF. CDR3 nucleotides: TGTGCCAGCAGTTTTTCGGCCGGGAATTCACCCCTCCACTTT.

The chain carries TRBV7-2 and TRBJ2-7; D is uncertain. The CDR3 loop spans 13 amino acids. Trimming removed 2 bases from V and 2 bases from J, with 7 bases in between. Germline V gene sequence: CDR1 SGHTA, CDR2 FQGNSA. In DNA form, the CDR3 reads TGTGCCAGCAGCTTACCCCCTCCCTACGAGCAGTACTTC. It yields the protein CASSLPPPYEQYF.

This clonotype was seen at least ten times. The chain is built from TRBV2 and TRBJ1-1; tentative D call: TRBD1 (6 bases). This CDR3 comprises 17 residues. Trimming left V 8 bases short and J 2 bases short, with 24 bases between. CDR1 and CDR2 (germline): SNHLY, FYNNEI. The CDR3 loop is CASPAGVGHQVNTEAFF. In DNA, the CDR3 is TGTGCCAGCCCAGCCGGAGTGGGACACCAGGTTAACACTGAAGCTTTCTTT.

The chain employs TRBV15 and TRBJ1-1, with TRBD1 identical over 7 bases. CDR1 is LNHNV, CDR2 YYDKDF, per germline (reference sequence). V dropped 4 bases and J dropped 3; count of bases not matched to a gene: 5. This CDR3 has 14 amino acids. DNA of the CDR3: TGTGCCACCAGCACTGACAGGGAATACACTGAAGCTTTCTTT. This gives the protein CATSTDREYTEAFF.

This clonotype was seen at least ten times. CDR3 amino acids: CASSGTSGYEQYF. The DNA of the CDR3 is TGTGCCAGCAGTGGGACTAGCGGGTACGAGCAGTACTTC. The J gene is TRBJ2-7, the V gene TRBV6-1; 11 bases line up with TRBD2. Germline values: CDR1 MNHNS, CDR2 SASEGT. The CDR3 is 13 residues long. After removal of 4 bases from V and 4 bases from J, the junction contained 0 bases not matched to a gene.

The rearrangement joins TRBV24-1 to TRBJ2-2; possible D gene TRBD2, 6 bases. The CDR3 runs to 15 residues. V was trimmed by 4 bases and J by 2 bases, leaving 10 bases between them. Germline CDR1 KGHDR, CDR2 SFDVKD. The CDR3 reads CATSDPGLNTGELFF. CDR3 DNA sequence: TGTGCCACCAGTGACCCCGGACTAAACACCGGGGAGCTGTTTTTT.

This clonotype was counted once. V and J are TRBV20-1 and TRBJ2-1; 8 positions agree with TRBD2. The germline V gene encodes CDR1 DFQATT and CDR2 SNEGSKA (reference sequence). This CDR3 is built from 16 residues. Trimming cost V 1 base and J 4 bases; bases outside gene matches: 9. The CDR3 here is CSARVVGRAEYNEQFF. The CDR3 coding sequence is TGCAGTGCTAGAGTCGTCGGGAGGGCAGAGTACAATGAGCAGTTCTTC.

V usage is TRBV7-8 and J usage is TRBJ2-3, with D unresolved. Germline V CDR1 and CDR2: SGHVS, FQNEAQ. The CDR3 extends over 16 amino acids. V was pared by 0 bases and J by 8 bases, with 18 bases between. The CDR3 DNA sequence: TGTGCCAGCAGCTTAGCGAGTAGGCCGGACCTGGGTACGCAGTATTTT. Its protein is CASSLASRPDLGTQYF.

The chain carries TRBV19 and TRBJ1-6; D call uncertain. The CDR3 length is 16 residues. V dropped 1 base and J dropped 2 bases, with 9 bases sitting between them. Germline V gene lookup returns CDR1 LNHDA and CDR2 SQIVND (reference sequence). Here the CDR3 reads CASSIAQAPYNSPLHF. The CDR3 bases are TGTGCCAGTAGTATAGCGCAGGCACCCTATAATTCACCCCTCCACTTT.

J is TRBJ2-1 and V is TRBV29-1; 11 bases are shared with TRBD2. The CDR3 consists of 17 residues. The V gene's germline CDR1 is SQVTM and CDR2 ANQGSEA. Losses at the gene ends were 6 bases for V and 0 bases for J; bases not matched to a gene: 10. The CDR3 reads CSVAGASGRSSYNEQFF. The CDR3 DNA sequence: TGCAGCGTGGCGGGCGCTAGCGGGAGGTCCTCCTACAATGAGCAGTTCTTC.

This clonotype was counted only a few times. This rearrangement joins TRBV7-2 to TRBJ2-5; no clear D gene. Germline loops: CDR1 SGHTA, CDR2 FQGNSA. This CDR3 is built from 13 residues. Trimming stripped 7 bases from V and 2 bases from J, with 11 bases between. DNA of the CDR3: TGTGCCAGCACCCCAGCTAGGCAAGAGACCCAGTACTTC. Amino acid sequence: CASTPARQETQYF. The entire variable domain, with the rest obtained from reference TRBV7-2 and TRBJ2-5, is as follows: GAGVSQSPSNKVTEKGKDVELRCDPISGHTALYWYRQSLGQGLEFLIYFQGNSAPDKSGLPSDRFSAERTGGSVSTLTIQRTQQEDSAVYLCASTPARQETQYFGPGTRLLVL.

This clonotype was found many times. The chain has TRBV11-1 and TRBJ2-5; 10 bases align to TRBD2. The CDR3 length is 16 residues. Germline V gene lookup returns CDR1 SGHAT and CDR2 FQDESV (reference sequence). With V trimmed by 1 base and J by 5 bases, 7 bases remained unmatched. CDR3 sequence reads: CASSLGAGGLKETQYF. The CDR3 bases are TGTGCCAGCAGCTTAGGAGCGGGAGGGTTGAAGGAGACCCAGTACTTC. Full variable domain (outside the CDR3, taken from reference TRBV11-1 and TRBJ2-5): EAEVAQSPRYKITEKSQAVAFWCDPISGHATLYWYRQILGQGPELLVQFQDESVVDDSQLPKDRFSAERLKGVDSTLKIQPAELGDSAMYLCASSLGAGGLKETQYFGPGTRLLVL.